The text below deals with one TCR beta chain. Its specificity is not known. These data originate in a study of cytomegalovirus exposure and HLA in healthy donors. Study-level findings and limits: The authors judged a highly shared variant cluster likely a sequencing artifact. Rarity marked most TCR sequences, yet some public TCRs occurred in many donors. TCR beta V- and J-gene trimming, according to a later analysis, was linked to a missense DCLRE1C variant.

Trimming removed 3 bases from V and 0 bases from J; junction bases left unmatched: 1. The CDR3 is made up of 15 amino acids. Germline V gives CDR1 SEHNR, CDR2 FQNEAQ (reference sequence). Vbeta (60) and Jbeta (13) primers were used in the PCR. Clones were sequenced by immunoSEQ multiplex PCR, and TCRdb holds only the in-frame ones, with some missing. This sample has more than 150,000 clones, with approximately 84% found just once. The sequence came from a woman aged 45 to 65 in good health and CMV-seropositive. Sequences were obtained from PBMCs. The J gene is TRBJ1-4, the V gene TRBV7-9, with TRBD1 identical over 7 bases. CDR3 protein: CASSFTGATNEKLFF. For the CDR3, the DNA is TGTGCCAGCAGCTTCACAGGGGCAACTAATGAAAAACTGTTTTTT.